This is a list of T cell receptor beta chains from one sample in a study of cytomegalovirus exposure and HLA in healthy donors. Libraries were prepared by immunoSEQ multiplex PCR; TCRdb keeps only in-frame clonotypes and omits some of them. The table includes 90,000 to 110,000 clones, over 75% detected once. The specimen was PBMCs. The receptor source for this set is a woman aged 40-49 years in good health and CMV-seropositive. Both conserved end residues are part of each CDR3. The D gene is left open where the match is weak. A clone size is listed for some rows: how often the clone was seen (once, few, many), or a class if it is expanded.

D: NA; V: TRBV2; length: 14; J: TRBJ2-7; size: NA; DNA: TGTGCCAGTGGGATTACAGGGAGCTCCTACGAGCAGTACTTC; CDR3: CASGITGSSYEQYF
D: NA; V: TRBV5-6; length: 15; J: TRBJ1-4; size: few; DNA: TGTGCCAGCAGCCCGGTGGCGGGGGGCAATGAAAAACTGTTTTTT; CDR3: CASSPVAGGNEKLFF
D: NA; V: TRBV20-1; length: 11; J: TRBJ2-7; size: NA; DNA: TGCAGTGCTAGATCCGCCTACGAGCAGTACTTC; CDR3: CSARSAYEQYF
D: NA; V: TRBV2; length: 15; J: TRBJ2-1; size: few; DNA: TGTGCCAGCAGTGAATGGAGGGGGCGGGAAAATGAGCAGTTCTTC; CDR3: CASSEWRGRENEQFF
D: TRBD2; V: TRBV27; length: 14; J: TRBJ2-1; size: few; DNA: TGTGCCAGCAGAGGACTAGCGGGAGGTCATGAGCAGTTCTTC; CDR3: CASRGLAGGHEQFF
D: TRBD2; V: TRBV7-9; length: 15; J: TRBJ2-3; size: NA; DNA: TGTGCCAGCAGCTCCAGCGGGAGGGCAATAGATACGCAGTATTTT; CDR3: CASSSSGRAIDTQYF
D: TRBD1; V: TRBV4-1; length: 16; J: TRBJ2-2; size: NA; DNA: TGCGCCAGCAGCCACCGACAGGGGGCGTACACCGGGGAGCTGTTTTTT; CDR3: CASSHRQGAYTGELFF
D: TRBD2; V: TRBV18; length: 18; J: TRBJ2-3; size: NA; DNA: TGTGCCAGCTCACCTTGGGTGGAACTAGCGGGGAGCACAGATACGCAGTATTTT; CDR3: CASSPWVELAGSTDTQYF
D: NA; V: TRBV4-1; length: 14; J: TRBJ1-6; size: NA; DNA: TGCGCCAGCAGCCAAGGGGGCCGGAATTCACCCCTCCACTTT; CDR3: CASSQGGRNSPLHF
D: TRBD2; V: TRBV7-2; length: 15; J: TRBJ2-3; size: NA; DNA: TGTGCCAGCAGCTTAGCTTGGCTAGCGGGGGGGTTGTCGTATTTT; CDR3: CASSLAWLAGGLSYF
D: NA; V: TRBV5-4; length: 15; J: TRBJ2-7; size: once; DNA: TGTGCCAGCAGCTTAGCCCCCACCTCGTCCTACGAGCAGTACTTC; CDR3: CASSLAPTSSYEQYF
D: NA; V: TRBV11-2; length: 15; J: TRBJ2-1; size: NA; DNA: TGTGCCAGCAGCCTTCTTCCCCGTGTCTCGAATGAGCAGTTCTTC; CDR3: CASSLLPRVSNEQFF
D: TRBD1; V: TRBV9; length: 18; J: TRBJ2-2; size: NA; DNA: TGTGCCAGCAGCGCCCGTAGGGGACAGGGATCGAACACCGGGGAGCTGTTTTTT; CDR3: CASSARRGQGSNTGELFF
D: NA; V: TRBV11-3; length: 15; J: TRBJ2-2; size: NA; DNA: TGTGCCAGCAGCTTAGAGCAGGGAAACACCGGGGAGCTGTTTTTT; CDR3: CASSLEQGNTGELFF
D: TRBD2; V: TRBV19; length: 15; J: TRBJ2-5; size: NA; DNA: TGTGCCAGTAGTATGACTAGCGGGGGGTGGGAGACCCAGTACTTC; CDR3: CASSMTSGGWETQYF
D: NA; V: TRBV11-2; length: 13; J: TRBJ2-5; size: NA; DNA: TGTGCCAGCGGGTTCCGGGGTGGAGAGACCCAGTACTTC; CDR3: CASGFRGGETQYF
D: NA; V: TRBV10-3; length: 16; J: TRBJ1-3; size: NA; DNA: TGTGCCATCAGCTCCGACAGAGGAGCAAATGGAAACACCATATATTTT; CDR3: CAISSDRGANGNTIYF
D: TRBD1; V: TRBV4-3; length: 13; J: TRBJ1-1; size: once; DNA: TGCGCCAGCAGCCAATCCACAGGGGACGGAGCTTTCTTT; CDR3: CASSQSTGDGAFF
D: TRBD1; V: TRBV6-6; length: 13; J: TRBJ1-2; size: NA; DNA: TGTGCCAGCAGTTACGACAGGGCCTATGGCTACACCTTC; CDR3: CASSYDRAYGYTF
D: TRBD2; V: TRBV28; length: 19; J: TRBJ2-3; size: NA; DNA: TGTGCCAGCAGTCCGCGTTTGATCCGGCAGCGGGGGGCCCTTAATACGCAGTATTTT; CDR3: CASSPRLIRQRGALNTQYF
D: TRBD2; V: TRBV9; length: 18; J: TRBJ2-7; size: NA; DNA: TGTGCCAGCAGCTCCAACGCGGGGGGGGGACTAGCGGGCTACGAGCAGTACTTC; CDR3: CASSSNAGGGLAGYEQYF
D: NA; V: TRBV19; length: 13; J: TRBJ1-2; size: NA; DNA: TGTGCCAGTAGTATGGCTGTTAACTATGGCTACACCTTC; CDR3: CASSMAVNYGYTF
D: TRBD1; V: TRBV14; length: 13; J: TRBJ1-2; size: NA; DNA: TGTGCCAGCAGCCATCTTGACAGGGACGGCTACACCTTC; CDR3: CASSHLDRDGYTF
D: NA; V: TRBV6-1; length: 12; J: TRBJ2-7; size: NA; DNA: TGTGCCAGCTCGGCTAGATACTACGAGCAGTACTTC; CDR3: CASSARYYEQYF
D: NA; V: TRBV4-3; length: 15; J: TRBJ1-2; size: NA; DNA: TGCGCCAGCAGCCAAGAAGGGGTGGAGCGACATGGCTACACCTTC; CDR3: CASSQEGVERHGYTF
D: TRBD1; V: TRBV9; length: 17; J: TRBJ2-1; size: NA; DNA: TGTGCCAGCAGCTCGTACAGGGGGTATTACTCCTACAATGAGCAGTTCTTC; CDR3: CASSSYRGYYSYNEQFF
D: NA; V: TRBV7-2; length: 13; J: TRBJ2-7; size: NA; DNA: TGTGCCGGCAGCTCGGGACTTTCCTACGAGCAGTACTTC; CDR3: CAGSSGLSYEQYF
D: NA; V: TRBV27; length: 15; J: TRBJ1-2; size: NA; DNA: TGTGCCAGCAGTTTATCGGGGGGGGGCGGGTATGGCTACACCTTC; CDR3: CASSLSGGGGYGYTF
D: TRBD1; V: TRBV5-1; length: 14; J: TRBJ2-7; size: NA; DNA: TGCGCCAGCAGCCCAGGGACAGGGGATGCACAGCAGTACTTC; CDR3: CASSPGTGDAQQYF
D: NA; V: TRBV11-2; length: 13; J: TRBJ1-2; size: NA; DNA: TGTGCCAGCAGCTTAGGGGGCGGCTATGGCTACACCTTC; CDR3: CASSLGGGYGYTF
D: NA; V: TRBV7-9; length: 13; J: TRBJ1-2; size: NA; DNA: TGTGCCAGCAGCTTTGGGGGGGACTATGGCTACACCTTC; CDR3: CASSFGGDYGYTF
D: TRBD1; V: TRBV28; length: 14; J: TRBJ2-2; size: NA; DNA: TGTGCCAGCAGTAACCCGACAGGGACCGGGGAGCTGTTTTTT; CDR3: CASSNPTGTGELFF
D: NA; V: TRBV5-1; length: 15; J: TRBJ1-1; size: NA; DNA: TGCGCCAGCAGCTTGAGGGGCAGCTTATACACTGAAGCTTTCTTT; CDR3: CASSLRGSLYTEAFF
D: TRBD1; V: TRBV5-6; length: 14; J: TRBJ2-5; size: few; DNA: TGTGCCAGCACCTGGTCCCTCCAGGGGGCGTGGCAGTACTTC; CDR3: CASTWSLQGAWQYF
D: NA; V: TRBV5-4; length: 13; J: TRBJ1-1; size: NA; DNA: TGTGCCAGCAGCCCCCGGGGAATGGGGGAAGCTTTCTTT; CDR3: CASSPRGMGEAFF
D: TRBD1; V: TRBV5-1; length: 14; J: TRBJ1-3; size: NA; DNA: TGCGCCAGCAGCACCGGGACAGCAAGAAACACCATATATTTT; CDR3: CASSTGTARNTIYF
D: TRBD2; V: TRBV14; length: 17; J: TRBJ2-3; size: NA; DNA: TGTGCCAGCAGCCAACGCGGGGGGGCCTCTTTCACAGATACGCAGTATTTT; CDR3: CASSQRGGASFTDTQYF
D: NA; V: TRBV10-3; length: 16; J: TRBJ2-7; size: NA; DNA: TGTGCCATCCTCGCGTCGGTGGGGCGGAGCTCCTACGAGCAGTACTTC; CDR3: CAILASVGRSSYEQYF